This T cell receptor (beta chain) emerged from a study of T cell responses to AZD1222 COVID-19 vaccine. Findings and caveats of the study: Repertoire sampling happened only post peak T cell response. The reported proportion of spike-specific TCRs targeting unmutated variant regions was nearly half.

Clones were read by immunoSEQ multiplex PCR, and TCRdb kept only the in-frame ones, dropping some. The profile shows 100,000 to 110,000 clones, 80% to 90% of them singletons. Of note for this clone: What it recognizes is unknown.

After removal of 7 bases from V and 2 bases from J, the junction contained 11 bases not matched to a gene. This CDR3 has 16 amino acids. Germline V gene data show CDR1 as SGHKS and CDR2 as YYEKEE (reference sequence). This sequence originates from an adult in good health. The chain recombines TRBV5-5 with TRBJ2-5, with 10 bases aligning to TRBD2. Sequences were derived from peripheral blood, sampled on day 0 of AZD1222 vaccination. The CDR3 region is CASPRSGLAVQETQYF. The CDR3 nucleotides are TGTGCCAGCCCGAGGTCAGGACTAGCGGTTCAAGAGACCCAGTACTTC.